Below, 23 T cell receptor beta chains from the same sample are listed, as sequenced in a study of blood T cell repertoires in COVID-19. Profiling relied on immunoSEQ multiplex PCR, and the TCRdb table lists in-frame clones only, not all of them. Altogether some 160,000 clones are present, roughly 80% being singletons, with the ten largest covering about 9%. The source material was peripheral blood. The receptors shown here come from a man aged 45-65 years with active or convalescent COVID-19.

The chain combines TRBV3-1 (or the pseudogene TRBV3-2) with TRBJ1-2; D unresolved. The CDR3 has 15 residues. Germline assignment: CDR1 LGHDT and CDR2 YNNKEL (reference sequence). Deletions cut 1 base from V and 3 bases from J, with 12 bases between. CDR3 in amino acids: CASSQGLLGYYGYTF. CDR3 in DNA: TGTGCCAGCAGCCAAGGACTACTGGGGTACTATGGCTACACCTTC.

CDR3 in DNA: TGTGCCAGTTACCCAGGGGGCCCTAGCAATCAGCCCCAGCATTTT. It codes for CASYPGGPSNQPQHF. This rearrangement joins TRBV28 to TRBJ1-5; the match to TRBD1 covers 8 bases. The CDR3 contains 15 residues. In germline, CDR1 is MDHEN, CDR2 SYDVKM. The ends lost 9 bases at V and 0 bases at J; junction bases unmatched: 7.

The chain couples TRBV5-6 to TRBJ2-5; D remains unclear. The germline V gene has CDR1 SGHDT and CDR2 YYEEEE. There are 15 residues in the CDR3. V was shortened by 4 bases and J by 5 bases, with 18 bases between the two germline ends. The CDR3 DNA reads as TGTGCCAGCAGCCTTGCAATAGATCGGCGGGAGACCCAGTACTTC. This sequence encodes CASSLAIDRRETQYF.

The chain recombines TRBV5-1 with TRBJ2-5; D is possibly TRBD1 (5 bases). Germline V gene sequence: CDR1 SGHRS, CDR2 YFSETQ. V was pared by 2 bases and J by 0 bases, with 8 bases between. This CDR3 is 14 amino acids long. The chain's CDR3 is CASSLQANQETQYF. CDR3 nucleotides: TGCGCCAGCAGCTTACAGGCCAACCAAGAGACCCAGTACTTC.

The V and J genes are TRBV9 and TRBJ1-3; maybe TRBD1 (6 bases). CDR1 and CDR2 (germline): SGDLS, YYNGEE. Trimming stripped 4 bases from V and 3 bases from J, with 11 bases between. The length of the CDR3 is 14 residues. CDR3 amino acids: CASSYTGLGNTIYF. CDR3 DNA sequence: TGTGCCAGCAGCTATACAGGGCTTGGAAACACCATATATTTT.

This clone was seen a single time. V is TRBV7-9 and J is TRBJ2-7, with D possibly TRBD2 on 5 matching bases. This CDR3 comprises 14 residues. The germline V gene encodes CDR1 SEHNR and CDR2 FQNEAQ (reference sequence). The V end lost 1 base, the J end lost 3 bases, and 10 bases lay between the germline ends. The CDR3 region is CASSLGGDLYEQYF. CDR3 DNA sequence: TGTGCCAGCAGCTTAGGGGGAGACCTCTACGAGCAGTACTTC.

In its sample, this clone was seen once. The J gene is TRBJ2-1, the V gene TRBV18; 9 bases match TRBD2. This CDR3 region has 15 residues. Trimming removed 3 bases from V and 2 bases from J; junction bases left unmatched: 2. Germline V gene lookup returns CDR1 KGHSH and CDR2 LQKENI. The CDR3 here is CASSPSSGTYNEQFF. The CDR3 nucleotides read TGTGCCAGCTCACCCTCTAGCGGGACCTACAATGAGCAGTTCTTC.

V and J are TRBV7-9 and TRBJ2-1; 8 nucleotides line up with TRBD2. Trimming took 5 bases from V and 6 from J; bases not matched to a gene: 9. Germline lookup yields CDR1 SEHNR and CDR2 FQNEAQ (reference sequence). This CDR3 is 15 amino acids long. CDR3 protein: CASSRASGRGNEQFF. The CDR3, as DNA: TGTGCCAGCAGCCGTGCCAGCGGGAGAGGCAATGAGCAGTTCTTC.

In DNA form, the CDR3 reads TGTGCCAGCAGTTACCCGACAGGGGGATCCTACAATGAGCAGTTCTTC. Encoded protein: CASSYPTGGSYNEQFF. The chain uses TRBV6-5 and TRBJ2-1, with TRBD1 identical over 9 bases. The germline V gene has CDR1 MNHEY and CDR2 SVGAGI. The CDR3 is made up of 16 amino acids. The V and J ends lost 2 bases and 1 base, in that order; junction bases with no gene match: 3.

The chain uses TRBV30 and TRBJ2-3, with D possibly matching TRBD2 (6 bases). Germline lookup yields CDR1 GTSNPN and CDR2 SVGIG (reference sequence). V was trimmed by 2 bases and J by 5 bases, leaving 11 bases between them. CDR3 length: 13 residues. Here the CDR3 DNA reads TGTGCCTGGAGTTCGGGACTCGGAGATACGCAGTATTTT. Translated, it gives CAWSSGLGDTQYF.

The chain is built from TRBV4-1 and TRBJ2-5; TRBD2 is a possible D gene (6 bases). Germline lookup yields CDR1 MGHRA and CDR2 YSYEKL. The CDR3 has 15 amino acids. Trimming took 2 bases from V and 2 from J, leaving 12 bases between them. The CDR3 region has the DNA TGCGCCAGCAGCCAACGGGAGTCGCGGCAAGAGACCCAGTACTTC. Protein product: CASSQRESRQETQYF.

This clone was picked up many times. The chain uses TRBV9 and TRBJ2-2; TRBD2 agrees at 7 bases. Unmatched junction bases numbered 11, after V lost 2 bases and J lost 1 base. There are 18 residues in the CDR3. Germline-derived CDR1 and CDR2 are SGDLS and YYNGEE. The CDR3 here is CASSVGPGGFGNTGELFF. The CDR3 nucleotides read TGTGCCAGCAGCGTGGGCCCCGGGGGGTTCGGGAACACCGGGGAGCTGTTTTTT.

The rearrangement links TRBV2 to TRBJ1-5; no firm D call. Trimming removed 5 bases from V and 4 bases from J, with 15 bases in between. CDR3 length equals 15 residues. The germline CDR1 and CDR2 sequences are SNHLY and FYNNEI. CDR3 protein: CASSNRHASNQPQHF. Written as DNA, the CDR3 is TGTGCCAGCAGTAACCGACACGCTTCGAATCAGCCCCAGCATTTT.

The gene calls are TRBV29-1 and TRBJ2-2, with D unresolved. The CDR3 consists of 12 residues. Trimming took 1 base from V and 6 from J, leaving 6 bases between them. In germline, CDR1 is SQVTM, CDR2 ANQGSEA. The CDR3 loop reads CSVEGLAGELFF. The DNA of the CDR3 is TGCAGCGTTGAAGGACTCGCCGGGGAGCTGTTTTTT.

The rearrangement uses TRBV21-1 and TRBJ2-5; TRBD2, the D gene given by the table, was not confirmed from the DNA. TRBV21-1 is flagged as a pseudogene. The CDR3 has 14 residues. DNA of the CDR3: TGTGCCAGCAGCCGGGGGGGGGCCCGGGAGACCCAGTACTTC. Its translation is CASSRGGARETQYF.

The V gene is TRBV5-1, the J gene TRBJ1-3, with D perhaps TRBD1 (5 bases). This CDR3 is 16 amino acids long. CDR1 is SGHRS and CDR2 is YFSETQ in the germline V gene. V gave up 0 bases and J gave up 2 bases, with 12 bases separating them. The CDR3 is CASSLVQGGTGNTIYF. In DNA form, the CDR3 reads TGCGCCAGCAGCTTGGTTCAGGGAGGGACTGGAAACACCATATATTTT.

This chain joins TRBV28 and TRBJ1-1, with TRBD1 matching over 7 bases. From germline, CDR1 is MDHEN and CDR2 SYDVKM. The CDR3 loop spans 19 amino acids. The CDR3 DNA follows: TGTCCCACCAGCCGCCCGGGGCAGGGGGGTGGGGGCCATGGCCCTGAAGCTTTCTTT. Translated: CPTSRPGQGGGGHGPEAFF.

The rearrangement links TRBV12-3 or TRBV12-4 to TRBJ1-5; D gene ambiguous. This CDR3 spans 12 amino acids. V gave up 6 bases and J gave up 4 bases, with 7 bases separating them. This CDR3 reads CASSHANQPQHF. The DNA for the CDR3 is TGTGCCAGCAGCCACGCGAATCAGCCCCAGCATTTT.

This chain connects TRBV7-8 to TRBJ2-7; 10 bases are shared with TRBD2. The CDR3 is 17 residues long. V was clipped by 5 bases and J by 1 base; unmatched bases: 11. The germline gives CDR1 SGHVS, CDR2 FQNEAQ. The CDR3 reads CASSVPLAGDLSYEQYF. In nucleotides, the CDR3 is TGTGCCAGCAGCGTCCCGCTAGCGGGAGACTTGTCCTACGAGCAGTACTTC.

This sequence joins TRBV7-3 and TRBJ2-7; D is unresolved. Germline loops: CDR1 SGHTA, CDR2 FQGTGA. The CDR3 is 13 amino acids. Trimming pared 7 bases from V and 5 bases from J, leaving 15 bases between. CDR3 in amino acids: CASTPLRVNEQYF. Here the CDR3 DNA reads TGTGCCAGCACCCCCTTGAGAGTAAACGAGCAGTACTTC. Complete variable domain (other parts from reference TRBV7-3 and TRBJ2-7): GAGVSQTPSNKVTEKGKYVELRCDPISGHTALYWYRQSLGQGPEFLIYFQGTGAADDSGLPNDRFFAVRPEGSVSTLKIQRTERGDSAVYLCASTPLRVNEQYFGPGTRLTVT.

In its sample, this clone was seen a few times. The J gene is TRBJ1-2, the V gene TRBV9; a possible D gene is TRBD1 (6 bases). The CDR3 runs 16 residues. Trimming took off 3 bases at V and 8 bases at J, with 23 bases between the two ends. Germline V CDR1 and CDR2: SGDLS, YYNGEE. The CDR3 reads CASSGRTADRFKGYTF. CDR3 nucleotides: TGTGCCAGCAGCGGACGGACAGCGGACCGCTTCAAAGGCTACACCTTC.

The genes are TRBV12-3 or TRBV12-4 and TRBJ1-5; unclear D gene. The CDR3 has 13 residues. V lost 6 bases to trimming and J lost 2 bases, with 8 bases between them. DNA for the CDR3: TGTGCCAGCAGCCCTGTCGGCAATCAGCCCCAGCATTTT. Protein product: CASSPVGNQPQHF.

V gene TRBV7-8 combines with J gene TRBJ2-2; D remains ambiguous. This CDR3 is 15 amino acids long. Per the germline V gene, CDR1 is SGHVS and CDR2 is FQNEAQ. V was pared by 2 bases and J by 0 bases, with 7 bases between. For the CDR3, the DNA is TGTGCCAGCAGCTTACTATCCTCGAACACCGGGGAGCTGTTTTTT. This sequence encodes CASSLLSSNTGELFF.